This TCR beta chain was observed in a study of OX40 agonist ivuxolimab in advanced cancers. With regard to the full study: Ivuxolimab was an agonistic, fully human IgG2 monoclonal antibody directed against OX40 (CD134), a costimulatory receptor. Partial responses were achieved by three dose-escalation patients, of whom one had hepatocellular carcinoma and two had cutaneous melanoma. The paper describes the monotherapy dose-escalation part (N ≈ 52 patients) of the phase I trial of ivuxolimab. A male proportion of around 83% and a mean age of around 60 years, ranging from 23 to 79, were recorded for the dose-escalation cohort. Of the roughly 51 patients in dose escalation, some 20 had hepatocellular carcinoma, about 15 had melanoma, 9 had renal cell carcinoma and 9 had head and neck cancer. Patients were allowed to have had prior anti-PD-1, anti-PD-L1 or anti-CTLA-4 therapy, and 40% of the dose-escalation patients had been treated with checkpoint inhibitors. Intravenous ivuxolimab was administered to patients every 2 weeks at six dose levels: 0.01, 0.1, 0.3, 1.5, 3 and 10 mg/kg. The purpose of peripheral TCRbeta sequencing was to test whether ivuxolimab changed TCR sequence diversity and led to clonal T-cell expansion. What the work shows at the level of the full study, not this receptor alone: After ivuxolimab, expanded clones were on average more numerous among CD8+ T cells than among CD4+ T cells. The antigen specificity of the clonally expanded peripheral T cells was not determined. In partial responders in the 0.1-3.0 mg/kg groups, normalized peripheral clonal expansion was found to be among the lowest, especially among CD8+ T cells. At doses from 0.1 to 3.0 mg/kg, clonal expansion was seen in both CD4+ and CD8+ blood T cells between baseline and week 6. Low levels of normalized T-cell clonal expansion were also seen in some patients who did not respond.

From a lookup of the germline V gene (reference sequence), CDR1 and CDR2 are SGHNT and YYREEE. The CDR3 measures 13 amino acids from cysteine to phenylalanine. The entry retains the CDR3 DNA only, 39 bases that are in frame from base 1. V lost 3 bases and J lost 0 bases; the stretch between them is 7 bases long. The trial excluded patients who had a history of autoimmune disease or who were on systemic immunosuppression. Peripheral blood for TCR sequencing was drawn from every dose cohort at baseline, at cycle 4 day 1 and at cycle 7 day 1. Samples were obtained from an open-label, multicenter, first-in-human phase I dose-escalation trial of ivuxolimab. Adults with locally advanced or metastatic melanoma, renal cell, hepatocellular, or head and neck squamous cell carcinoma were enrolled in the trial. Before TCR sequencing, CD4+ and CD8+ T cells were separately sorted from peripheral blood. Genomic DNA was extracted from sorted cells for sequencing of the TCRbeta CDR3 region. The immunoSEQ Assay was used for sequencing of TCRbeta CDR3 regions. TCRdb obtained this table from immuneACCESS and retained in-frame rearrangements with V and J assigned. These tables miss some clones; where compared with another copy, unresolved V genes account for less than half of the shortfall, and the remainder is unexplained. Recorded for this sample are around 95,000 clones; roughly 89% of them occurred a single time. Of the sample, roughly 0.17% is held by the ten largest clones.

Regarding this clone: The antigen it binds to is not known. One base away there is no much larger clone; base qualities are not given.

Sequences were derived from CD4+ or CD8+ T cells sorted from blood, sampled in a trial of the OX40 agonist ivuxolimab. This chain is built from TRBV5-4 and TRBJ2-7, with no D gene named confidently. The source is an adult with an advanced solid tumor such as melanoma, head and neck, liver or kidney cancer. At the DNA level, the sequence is TGTGCCAGCAGCTCGGAGAGCTCCTACGAGCAGTACTTC. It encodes CASSSESSYEQYF. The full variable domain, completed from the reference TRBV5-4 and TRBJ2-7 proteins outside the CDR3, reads ETGVTQSPTHLIKTRGQQVTLRCSSQSGHNTVSWYQQALGQGPQFIFQYYREEENGRGNFPPRFSGLQFPNYSSELNVNALELDDSALYLCASSSESSYEQYFGPGTRLTVT.